This TCR beta chain was captured by sequencing in a study of graft-versus-host responses after intestinal transplantation. The wider study: Induction with anti-thymocyte globulin, then tacrolimus and steroids for around three years, was given to all recipients. Study results and limitations: Present in recipient marrow, GvH clones included some that appeared first in ileum or blood. Circulating GvH clone levels at their peak were associated with HvG declines (early post-transplant).

About this clone itself: Its antigen remains unknown. Germline and junction disagree at one end, which may indicate a read error.

Profiled with immunoSEQ multiplex PCR; TCRdb holds only in-frame clones, not every one. The table includes more than 85,000 clones, over 85% detected once. The TCR sequence derives from a human donor who received an intestinal transplant. The source material was unstimulated CD8+ T cells sorted from spleen or lymph node cells, sampled before intestinal transplant.

The DNA for the CDR3 is TGTGCCAGCAGCCTAGGGTTGACGCCATGGGAGACCCAGTACTTC. Amino acids: CASSLGLTPWETQYF. The V and J genes are TRBV13 and TRBJ2-5; no firm D call. CDR1 and CDR2 (germline): PRHDT, FYEKMQ (reference sequence). The CDR3 length is 15 residues.